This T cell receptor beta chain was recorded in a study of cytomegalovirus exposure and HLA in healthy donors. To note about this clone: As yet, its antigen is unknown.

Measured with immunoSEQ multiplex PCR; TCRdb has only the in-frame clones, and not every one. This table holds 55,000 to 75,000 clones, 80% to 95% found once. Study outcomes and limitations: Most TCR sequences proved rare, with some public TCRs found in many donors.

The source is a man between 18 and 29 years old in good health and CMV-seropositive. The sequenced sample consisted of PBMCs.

DNA for the CDR3: TGTGCCAGCAGTCAGTCCGCGGGAGCGGTCTACAATGAGCAGTTCTTC. Protein sequence: CASSQSAGAVYNEQFF. The chain has TRBV28 and TRBJ2-1; 7 bases line up with TRBD2. Germline CDR1 is MDHEN and CDR2 is SYDVKM. J was trimmed by 3 bases and V by 5 bases; bases with no gene match: 10. The CDR3 runs 16 residues.